The rows below give T cell receptor beta chains drawn from one sample of a study of CD8+ T cells in alopecia areata. The assay was immunoSEQ multiplex PCR, and TCRdb's table has in-frame clones only and misses some. In the table there are tens of thousands of clones, 25% to 30% of which are singletons. The material sequenced was CD8+ T cells sorted from blood, taken at week 4, from a patient treated with tofacitinib. The receptors were sampled from a human donor with alopecia areata. The conserved cysteine and the conserved F or W are not part of the CDR3 here. A D gene is named only where the DNA matches it firmly. Rows give clone size only sometimes, using once, few, many, or a class for an expanded clone.

.,.,TRBV4-1,ASSQVGGANQPQH
few,TRBD1,TRBV29-1,SVEPYRDRTDLDGSYGYT
.,.,TRBV13,ASTFRSRTEAF
few,.,TRBV9,ASSVEPASDEQF
few,.,TRBV6-6,ASNRQPTGTEAF
once,TRBD1,TRBV7-9,ASSDEQGPFGQY
.,.,TRBV29-1,SVEGDQNYGYT
.,TRBD2,TRBV29-1,SVEGLAGASNSYEQY
.,TRBD1,TRBV30,AWSGQGGNEQF
.,.,TRBV29-1,SVYGGVVETQY
few,.,TRBV5-1,ASSHNRDGDQPQH
.,TRBD1,TRBV9,ASSQGQGPPYEQY
few,.,TRBV11-2,ASSWGETQY
.,.,TRBV29-1,SAPGTATEAF
.,.,TRBV9,ASSVSFGTEAF
.,.,TRBV9,ASSGRVGENGYT
few,TRBD1,TRBV19,ASSRAGGLNTEAF
.,TRBD2,TRBV7-6,ASSLAREGYEQY